This TCR beta chain emerged from a study of blood T cell repertoires in COVID-19 (dated by TCRdb to 2019 to 2021). Looking at the study overall: The collaborator samples originated in the United States, Italy and Spain and spanned the acute and convalescent phases of COVID-19. The prospective study material was composed of cDNA or gDNA derived from T cells, B-cell-depleted T cells, or PBMCs. Sample metadata almost always included a de-identified subject ID, COVID-19 status, age in years and sex. The dataset comprised deeply sampled blood TCRbeta repertoires from subjects exposed to, actively infected with, or recovered from COVID-19. The samples were drawn from the first 160 participants of the ongoing ImmuneRACE study and from some 1,300 subjects provided by 6 global collaborators. Where available, HLA class I and class II types were taken from metadata supplied by the sample provider and were not determined by assay-based typing. The repertoires were released in a freely available public database meant as a resource for research on the immune response to SARS-CoV-2.

From a lookup of the germline V gene (reference sequence), CDR1 and CDR2 are DFQATT and SNEGSKA. The junction shows trimming of 3 bases on V and 2 bases on J, and the gene matches do not reach 11 bases of it. Inclusive of the bounding cysteine and phenylalanine, the CDR3 is 16 residues long. Of all the DNA, just the CDR3 is kept, 48 bases in frame from base 1. Collaborating institutions collected whole blood in K2EDTA tubes following their own protocols. Collaborator samples were shipped for TCRbeta analysis as frozen whole blood, isolated PBMCs, or DNA extracted from either sample type. TCRbeta CDR3 regions were amplified from genomic DNA using the immunoSEQ Assay, a bias-controlled multiplex PCR. Per the authors' processing: The number of nucleated cells in each sample was estimated from the amplification of reference gene primers within the assay. To quantify the absolute abundance of each unique TCRbeta CDR3 rearrangement, sequence reads were collapsed and filtered. For each sample, productive Simpson clonality was calculated as the square root of Simpson's diversity index across productive rearrangements. TCRdb's version of the immuneACCESS table is confined to in-frame rearrangements and falls short of the full clone set. An unresolved V gene accounts for under half of the shortfall where checked; the remainder is of unknown origin. The DNA gave D and trimming, while V, J and clone size come from that table. In all, the sample holds about 120,000 clones, and approximately 80% of those were seen once. The ten largest clones represent roughly an eighth of the sample.

Details on this clone: The antigen it recognizes is unknown. Per-base quality was not reported, and no clone a single base away is much larger than it.

General findings and caveats noted by the study authors: Clinical and demographic metadata were provided uncurated, with the amount varying by source and participant.

The sample consisted of peripheral blood. This clonotype originated in a human donor in a cohort sampled during active COVID-19. The V and J genes are TRBV20-1 and TRBJ2-5, with 8 middle bases fitting TRBD2. The encoded CDR3 is CSASSGAGGLQETQYF. The sequenced DNA: TGCAGTGCTAGTAGCGGTGCGGGGGGACTGCAAGAGACCCAGTACTTC.